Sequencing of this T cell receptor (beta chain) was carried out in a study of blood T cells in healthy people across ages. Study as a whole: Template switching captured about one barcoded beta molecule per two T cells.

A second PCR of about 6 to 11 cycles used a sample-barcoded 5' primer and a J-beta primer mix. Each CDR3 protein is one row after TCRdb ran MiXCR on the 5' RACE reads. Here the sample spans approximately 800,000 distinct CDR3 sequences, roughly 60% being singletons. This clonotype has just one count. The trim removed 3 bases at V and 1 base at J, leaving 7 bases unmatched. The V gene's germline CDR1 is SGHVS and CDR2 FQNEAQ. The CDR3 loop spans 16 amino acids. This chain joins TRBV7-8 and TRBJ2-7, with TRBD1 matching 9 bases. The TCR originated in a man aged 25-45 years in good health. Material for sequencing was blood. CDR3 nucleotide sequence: TGTGCCAGCAGCTTCGATCCGGGACAGGGATCCTACGAGCAGTACTTC. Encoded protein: CASSFDPGQGSYEQYF. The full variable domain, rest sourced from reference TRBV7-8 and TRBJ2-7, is GAGVSQSPRYKVAKRGQDVALRCDPISGHVSLFWYQQALGQGPEFLTYFQNEAQLDKSGLPSDRFFAERPEGSVSTLKIQRTQQEDSAVYLCASSFDPGQGSYEQYFGPGTRLTVT.